The clone carrying this T cell receptor (beta chain) was counted once. Its antigen is unknown. In this cohort, patients with other autoimmune diseases, uncontrolled infections, pregnancy or lactation were excluded. PBMCs came from 7.5 to 10 ml of fresh peripheral blood. The CDR3 consists of 13 residues. Germline CDR1 reads SGHAT; CDR2 reads FQDESV (reference sequence). These data belong to a study of Graves' ophthalmopathy and Graves' hyperthyroidism. The study's findings and limits: Among expanded thyroid clonotypes above 0.001 frequency, most also occurred in blood. A 13-signature model separated ophthalmopathy from stable hyperthyroidism, reaching about 88% sensitivity and 80% to 83% specificity cross-validated.

RNA served as the template for amplifying TCR beta CDR3 regions. RT-PCR with HTBI primers came first, then second-round multiplex PCR. TCRdb re-derived calls from the multiplex PCR reads in MiXCR, one entry per CDR3 protein. The repertoire holds around 670,000 distinct CDR3 sequences, approximately 40% seen once, with less than 55% in the top ten. J is TRBJ1-1 and V is TRBV11-1; TRBD1 might be the D (5 bases). This TCR was sampled from an adult man with Graves' ophthalmopathy. Sample: peripheral blood. The CDR3 DNA reads TGTGCTTTTGGAAAGGGGCGGACCGGTGAAGCTTTCTTT. Amino acids: CAFGKGRTGEAFF.